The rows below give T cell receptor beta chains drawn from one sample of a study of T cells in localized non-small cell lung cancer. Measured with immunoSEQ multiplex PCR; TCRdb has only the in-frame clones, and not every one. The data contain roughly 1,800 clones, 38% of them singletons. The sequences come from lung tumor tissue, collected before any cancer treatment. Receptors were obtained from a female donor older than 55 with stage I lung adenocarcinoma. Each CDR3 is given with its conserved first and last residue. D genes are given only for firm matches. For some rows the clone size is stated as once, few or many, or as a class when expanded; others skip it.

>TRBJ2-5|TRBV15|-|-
TGTGCCACCAGCAAAGGGTCGGGACTCAGTCGGACCCAGTACTTC
CATSKGSGLSRTQYF
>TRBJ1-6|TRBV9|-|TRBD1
TGTGCCAGCAACCGACAGGGCCATAATTCACCCCTCCACTTT
CASNRQGHNSPLHF
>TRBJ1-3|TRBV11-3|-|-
TGTGCCAGCAGCTTAGGGGACACTACCTCTGGAAACACCATATATTTT
CASSLGDTTSGNTIYF
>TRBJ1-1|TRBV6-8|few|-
TGTGCCAGCAGTTTTGTCGGGGGGAACACTGAAGCTTTCTTT
CASSFVGGNTEAFF
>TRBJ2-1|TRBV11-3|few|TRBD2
TGTGCCAGCAGCTTTGGGCGGGTTCGGGGGGAGACGAGGGTCAATGAGCAGTTCTTC
CASSFGRVRGETRVNEQFF
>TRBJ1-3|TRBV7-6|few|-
TGTGCCAGCAGCTTGGGCCGCAGGGGAGACACCATATATTTT
CASSLGRRGDTIYF
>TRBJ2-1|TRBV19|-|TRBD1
TGTGCCAGTAGTATACTTCGGGACAGGCCCAACAATGAGCAGTTCTTC
CASSILRDRPNNEQFF
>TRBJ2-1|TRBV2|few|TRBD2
TGTGCCAGCAGTACGCAATTACTAGCGGGGGGGCGGCAGTTCTTC
CASSTQLLAGGRQFF
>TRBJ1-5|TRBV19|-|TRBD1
TGTGCCAGCGGACAGGGGAGGGATCAGCCCCAGCATTTT
CASGQGRDQPQHF
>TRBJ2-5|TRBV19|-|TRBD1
TGTGCCAGTAATTCAGGGGGTCCTTGGAGAGGAGAGACCCAGTACTTC
CASNSGGPWRGETQYF
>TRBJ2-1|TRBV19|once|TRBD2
TGTGCCAGTAGTATAGATTTTGCCAGCGGGGGGGCTCGGGAGTTCTTC
CASSIDFASGGAREFF
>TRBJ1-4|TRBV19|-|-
TGTGCCAGTGGGGAACTCGCCGGGGATGAAAAACTGTTTTTT
CASGELAGDEKLFF
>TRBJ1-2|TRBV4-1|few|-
TGCGCCAGCAGCCAAGATATTACCGACTATGGCTACACCTTC
CASSQDITDYGYTF
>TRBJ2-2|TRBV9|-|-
TGTGCCAGCAGTGAGGTTAGGGGTCCCGGGGAGCTGTTTTTT
CASSEVRGPGELFF
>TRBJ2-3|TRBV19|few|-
TGTGCCAGTAGTACCTCTACCACAGGGCACACAGATACGCAGTATTTT
CASSTSTTGHTDTQYF
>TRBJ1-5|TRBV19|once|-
TGTGCCAGTAGTATCCGGGATAGCAATCAGCCCCAGCATTTT
CASSIRDSNQPQHF
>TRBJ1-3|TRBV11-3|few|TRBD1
TGTGCCAGCAGCTCCCGGGACAGGGGCTCTGGAAACACCATATATTTT
CASSSRDRGSGNTIYF
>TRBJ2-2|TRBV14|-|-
TGTGCCAGCAGCCCTCATGGGGGCACCGGGGAGCTGTTTTTT
CASSPHGGTGELFF
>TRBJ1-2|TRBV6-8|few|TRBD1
TGTGCCAGCAGTGATCTTTCACAGGGGAGCGATGGCTACACCTTC
CASSDLSQGSDGYTF
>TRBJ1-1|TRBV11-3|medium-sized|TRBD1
TGTGCCAGCAGCCCCGGCAGGGGGTCTGCTGAAGCTTTCTTT
CASSPGRGSAEAFF
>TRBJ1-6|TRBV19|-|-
TGTGCCAGTAGTATAGATTCGGCGGGGGATTTCACACCCCTCCACTTT
CASSIDSAGDFTPLHF